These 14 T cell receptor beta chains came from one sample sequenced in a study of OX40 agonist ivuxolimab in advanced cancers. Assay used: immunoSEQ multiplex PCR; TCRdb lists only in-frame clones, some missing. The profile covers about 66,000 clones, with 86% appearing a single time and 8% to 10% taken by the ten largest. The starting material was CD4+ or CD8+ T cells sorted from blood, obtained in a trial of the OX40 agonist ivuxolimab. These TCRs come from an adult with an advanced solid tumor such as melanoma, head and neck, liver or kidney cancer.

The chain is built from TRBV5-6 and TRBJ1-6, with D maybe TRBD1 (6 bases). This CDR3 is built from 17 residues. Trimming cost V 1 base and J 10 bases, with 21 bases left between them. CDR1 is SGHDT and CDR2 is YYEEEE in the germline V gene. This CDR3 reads CASSLWYAGAQRSPLHF. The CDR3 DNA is TGTGCCAGCAGCTTGTGGTACGCAGGGGCGCAGAGGTCACCCCTCCACTTT.

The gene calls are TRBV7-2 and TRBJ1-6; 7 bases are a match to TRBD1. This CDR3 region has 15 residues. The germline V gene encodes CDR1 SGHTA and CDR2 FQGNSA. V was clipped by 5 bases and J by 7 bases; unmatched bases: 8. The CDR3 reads CASSLYGQENSPLHF. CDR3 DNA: TGTGCCAGCAGCCTTTACGGACAGGAGAATTCACCCCTCCACTTT.

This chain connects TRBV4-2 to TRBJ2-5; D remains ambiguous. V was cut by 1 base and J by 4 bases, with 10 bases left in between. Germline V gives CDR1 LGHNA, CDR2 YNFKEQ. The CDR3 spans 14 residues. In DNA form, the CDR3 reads TGTGCCAGCAGCCAAGGAAGCTGGGGAGAGACCCAGTACTTC. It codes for CASSQGSWGETQYF.

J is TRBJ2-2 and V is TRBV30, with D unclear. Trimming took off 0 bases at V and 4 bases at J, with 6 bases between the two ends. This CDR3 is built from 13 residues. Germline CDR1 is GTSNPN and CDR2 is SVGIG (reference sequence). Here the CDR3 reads CAWSVLVTGELFF. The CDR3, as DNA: TGTGCCTGGAGTGTACTTGTCACCGGGGAGCTGTTTTTT.

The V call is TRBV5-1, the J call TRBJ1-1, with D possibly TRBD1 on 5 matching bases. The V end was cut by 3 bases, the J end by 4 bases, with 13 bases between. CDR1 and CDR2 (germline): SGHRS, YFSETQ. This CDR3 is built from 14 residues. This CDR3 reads CASSSSGFGTEAFF. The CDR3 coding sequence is TGCGCCAGCAGCTCCTCAGGGTTTGGCACTGAAGCTTTCTTT.

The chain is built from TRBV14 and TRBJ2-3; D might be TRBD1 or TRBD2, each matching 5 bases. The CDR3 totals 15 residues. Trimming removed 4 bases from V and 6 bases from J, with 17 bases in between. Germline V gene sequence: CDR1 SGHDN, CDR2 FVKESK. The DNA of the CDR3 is TGTGCCAGCAGCCGCTGGATGGGACCCGGGGATACGCAGTATTTT. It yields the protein CASSRWMGPGDTQYF.

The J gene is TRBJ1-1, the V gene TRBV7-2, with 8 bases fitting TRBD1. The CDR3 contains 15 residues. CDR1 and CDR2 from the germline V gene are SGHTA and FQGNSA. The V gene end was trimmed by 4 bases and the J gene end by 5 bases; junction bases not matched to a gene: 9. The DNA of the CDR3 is TGTGCCAGCAGCTCCGCAGGGACAGGCGGGACTGAAGCTTTCTTT. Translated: CASSSAGTGGTEAFF.

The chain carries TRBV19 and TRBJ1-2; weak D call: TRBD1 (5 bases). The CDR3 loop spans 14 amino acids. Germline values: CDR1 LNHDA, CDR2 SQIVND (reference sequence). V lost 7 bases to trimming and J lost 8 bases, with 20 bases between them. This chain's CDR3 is CASKISTQGGGYTF. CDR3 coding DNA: TGTGCCAGTAAGATTTCTACCCAGGGCGGGGGCTACACCTTC.

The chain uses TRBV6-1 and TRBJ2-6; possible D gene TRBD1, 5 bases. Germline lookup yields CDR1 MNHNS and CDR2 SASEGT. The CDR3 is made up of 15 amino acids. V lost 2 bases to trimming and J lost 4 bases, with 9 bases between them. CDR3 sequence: CASSEQGLGANVLTF. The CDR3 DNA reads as TGTGCCAGCAGTGAACAGGGCCTGGGGGCCAACGTCCTGACTTTC.

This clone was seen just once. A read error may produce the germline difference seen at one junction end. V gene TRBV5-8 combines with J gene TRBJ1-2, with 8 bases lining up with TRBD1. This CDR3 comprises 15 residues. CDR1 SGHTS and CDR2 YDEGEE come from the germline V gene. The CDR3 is CASSPGTGHLYAYTF. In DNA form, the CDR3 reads TGTGCCAGCAGCCCCGGGACAGGACACCTCTATGCCTACACCTTC.

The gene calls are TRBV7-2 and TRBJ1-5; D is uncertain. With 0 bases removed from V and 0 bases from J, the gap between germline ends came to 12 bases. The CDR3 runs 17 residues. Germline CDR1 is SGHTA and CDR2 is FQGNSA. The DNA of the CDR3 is TGTGCCAGCAGCTTAGCGTTCAACACTTATAGCAATCAGCCCCAGCATTTT. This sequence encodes CASSLAFNTYSNQPQHF.

CDR3 loop: CSVSTAGTGWGEQYF. The DNA for the CDR3 is TGCAGCGTGTCAACCGCCGGGACAGGGTGGGGCGAGCAGTACTTC. The chain has TRBV29-1 and TRBJ2-7; TRBD1 matches 9 bases. In germline, CDR1 is SQVTM, CDR2 ANQGSEA. There are 15 residues in the CDR3. V lost 6 bases and J lost 6; bases outside the gene matches: 15.

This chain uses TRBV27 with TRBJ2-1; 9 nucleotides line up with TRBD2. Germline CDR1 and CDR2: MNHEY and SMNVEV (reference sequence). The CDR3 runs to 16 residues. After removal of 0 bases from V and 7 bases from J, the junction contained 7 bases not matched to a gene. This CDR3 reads CASSLSWASGVNEQFF. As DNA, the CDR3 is TGTGCCAGCAGTTTATCGTGGGCTAGCGGGGTGAATGAGCAGTTCTTC.

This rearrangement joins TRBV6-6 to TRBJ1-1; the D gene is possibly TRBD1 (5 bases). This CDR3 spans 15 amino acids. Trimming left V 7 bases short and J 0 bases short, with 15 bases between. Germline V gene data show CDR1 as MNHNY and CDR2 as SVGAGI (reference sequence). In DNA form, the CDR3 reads TGTGCCAGCACTTCAATAGGGGCGATGAACACTGAAGCTTTCTTT. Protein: CASTSIGAMNTEAFF.